A single sample gave rise to the 21 T cell receptor beta chains below, sequenced in a study of shared clonotypes between healthy human individuals. Clones were read by immunoSEQ multiplex PCR, and TCRdb kept only the in-frame ones, dropping some. The sample yields over 700,000 clones, 72% seen once. Sequenced: memory CD4+ T cells sorted from blood. Subset noted: CD45RA-negative fraction. The receptors were sampled from a woman in her twenties or thirties in good health.

The V call is TRBV19, the J call TRBJ2-7; 11 nucleotides match TRBD2. V lost 4 bases and J lost 6; bases outside the gene matches: 5. CDR1 and CDR2 (germline): LNHDA, SQIVND (reference sequence). The CDR3 is made up of 14 amino acids. For the CDR3, the DNA is TGTGCCAGTAGTAAACTAGCGGGAGTGCTCGAGCAGTACTTC. This codes for CASSKLAGVLEQYF. Supplemented by reference TRBV19 and TRBJ2-7, the full variable domain reads DGGITQSPKYLFRKEGQNVTLSCEQNLNHDAMYWYRQDPGQGLRLIYYSQIVNDFQKGDIAEGYSVSREKKESFPLTVTSAQKNPTAFYLCASSKLAGVLEQYFGPGTRLTVT.

The sample holds one count of this clone. The chain is built from TRBV7-6 and TRBJ2-3; D may be TRBD1 (6 bases). Trimming pared 3 bases from V and 0 bases from J, leaving 16 bases between. Germline CDR1 SGHVS, CDR2 FNYEAQ. The CDR3 runs 17 residues. The CDR3: CASSFQSGAPSTDTQYF. CDR3 in DNA: TGTGCCAGCAGCTTTCAATCAGGGGCTCCTAGCACAGATACGCAGTATTTT.

In DNA, the CDR3 is TGTGCCAGCAGTCCCCCTGGCGGGACTCCCTCCTACGAGCAGTACTTC. Its protein is CASSPPGGTPSYEQYF. V usage is TRBV28 and J usage is TRBJ2-7; D is possibly TRBD2 (6 bases). This CDR3 contains 16 residues. The V end lost 5 bases, the J end lost 0 bases, and 17 bases lay between the germline ends. Germline V gene lookup returns CDR1 MDHEN and CDR2 SYDVKM.

This clone came up a few times. J is TRBJ2-7 and V is TRBV7-8; the D is unclear. V was clipped by 0 bases and J by 5 bases, with 11 bases between them. Germline values: CDR1 SGHVS, CDR2 FQNEAQ. The CDR3 runs to 14 residues. CDR3 DNA sequence: TGTGCCAGCAGCTTAGCGACTGGTACAGACGAGCAGTACTTC. As protein: CASSLATGTDEQYF. Combining the CDR3 with reference TRBV7-8 and TRBJ2-7 gives the whole variable domain GAGVSQSPRYKVAKRGQDVALRCDPISGHVSLFWYQQALGQGPEFLTYFQNEAQLDKSGLPSDRFFAERPEGSVSTLKIQRTQQEDSAVYLCASSLATGTDEQYFGPGTRLTVT.

V usage is TRBV18 and J usage is TRBJ2-1; no firm D call. CDR1 and CDR2 from the germline V gene are KGHSH and LQKENI. V was pared by 2 bases and J by 0 bases, with 8 bases between. The CDR3 loop spans 15 amino acids. CDR3 DNA: TGTGCCAGCTCACCAGCAGTGGCCTCCTACAATGAGCAGTTCTTC. It codes for CASSPAVASYNEQFF.

This clone was counted between two and nine times. Other DNA sequences in the sample encode the same CDR3. The rearrangement joins TRBV19 to TRBJ1-5; D may be TRBD1 (6 bases). Germline V gene sequence: CDR1 LNHDA, CDR2 SQIVND (reference sequence). CDR3 size: 15 residues. The germline V and J ends were trimmed by 3 bases and 4 bases, with 13 bases remaining between them. CDR3 sequence: CASSISGARNQPQHF. CDR3 DNA: TGTGCCAGTAGTATCTCGGGGGCGCGAAATCAGCCCCAGCATTTT.

The chain links TRBV5-5 to TRBJ2-1, with D hard to call. V dropped 2 bases and J dropped 2 bases, with 11 bases sitting between them. CDR1 and CDR2 from the germline V gene are SGHKS and YYEKEE (reference sequence). CDR3 size: 15 residues. DNA of the CDR3: TGTGCCAGCAGCTTAGCTCCCGTCGCCTACAATGAGCAGTTCTTC. It encodes CASSLAPVAYNEQFF.

This clone was seen just once. This chain joins TRBV5-1 and TRBJ2-3, with a possible D match to TRBD2 (5 bases). Germline lookup yields CDR1 SGHRS and CDR2 YFSETQ. V was shortened by 5 bases and J by 0 bases, with 10 bases between the two germline ends. There are 14 residues in the CDR3. The CDR3 protein is CASRRAPSTDTQYF. The CDR3 coding sequence is TGCGCCAGCAGGCGGGCCCCCAGCACAGATACGCAGTATTTT.

The J gene is TRBJ1-1, the V gene TRBV28; 7 positions agree with TRBD1. This CDR3 has 22 residues. Trimming removed 7 bases from V and 4 bases from J; junction bases left unmatched: 33. CDR1 and CDR2 (germline): MDHEN, SYDVKM. The CDR3 region is CASKFRSGAGGFGTPSFTEAFF. The CDR3 DNA reads as TGTGCCAGCAAGTTCAGGTCCGGGGCAGGGGGTTTTGGGACACCATCCTTCACTGAAGCTTTCTTT.

This chain links TRBV5-1 with TRBJ2-1; maybe TRBD1 (7 bases). CDR1 SGHRS and CDR2 YFSETQ come from the germline V gene. CDR3 size: 13 residues. V lost 2 bases, J lost 7 bases, and 10 bases lay in between. The CDR3 region has the DNA TGCGCCAGCAGCTTCCAGGGGGGAAATGAGCAGTTCTTC. Protein product: CASSFQGGNEQFF.

The chain links TRBV30 to TRBJ1-4; D may be TRBD1 (5 bases). CDR3 length: 15 residues. The germline V and J ends were trimmed by 0 bases and 9 bases, with 17 bases remaining between them. The V gene's germline CDR1 is GTSNPN and CDR2 SVGIG (reference sequence). The CDR3 DNA reads as TGTGCCTGGAGTGTACCCGGGACTACCCTTAAAAAACTGTTTTTT. Translating it yields CAWSVPGTTLKKLFF. The full variable domain, its missing parts supplied by reference TRBV30 and TRBJ1-4, is SQTIHQWPATLVQPVGSPLSLECTVEGTSNPNLYWYRQAAGRGLQLLFYSVGIGQISSEVPQNLSASRPQDRQFILSSKKLLLSDSGFYLCAWSVPGTTLKKLFFGSGTQLSVL.

This chain connects TRBV6-6 to TRBJ1-5; possibly TRBD1 for D (5 bases). Germline values: CDR1 MNHNY, CDR2 SVGAGI (reference sequence). V gave up 8 bases and J gave up 0 bases, with 11 bases separating them. The CDR3 is 14 amino acids. The CDR3 reads CASQDTYSNQPQHF. Written as DNA, the CDR3 is TGTGCCAGCCAGGACACCTATAGCAATCAGCCCCAGCATTTT.

The J gene is TRBJ1-1, the V gene TRBV6-1; perhaps TRBD1 as D (6 bases). The length of the CDR3 is 15 residues. Looked up from germline, CDR1 is MNHNS and CDR2 is SASEGT. V lost 1 base and J 3 bases, leaving 12 bases between the germline ends. In DNA form, the CDR3 reads TGTGCCAGCAGTGAAGGACAGGTGGGTGACACTGAAGCTTTCTTT. Encoded protein: CASSEGQVGDTEAFF.

In its sample, this clone was seen once. In DNA form, the CDR3 reads TGTGCCAGCAGCAAATACAGGGGCATGAACACTGAAGCTTTCTTT. This gives the protein CASSKYRGMNTEAFF. The chain carries TRBV21-1 and TRBJ1-1; the table's D call of TRBD1 was not tested on the DNA. TRBV21-1 is recorded as a pseudogene. CDR3 size: 15 residues.

V is TRBV7-2 and J is TRBJ2-1, with D perhaps being TRBD1 or TRBD2 (5 bases each). V lost 4 bases and J 1 base, leaving 11 bases between the germline ends. The length of the CDR3 is 15 residues. Looked up from germline, CDR1 is SGHTA and CDR2 is FQGNSA. CDR3 sequence (DNA): TGTGCCAGCAGCTGGGACGCCGTGTCCTACAATGAGCAGTTCTTC. Protein product: CASSWDAVSYNEQFF.

This clone turned up a few times. J is TRBJ1-1 and V is TRBV29-1; the D is unclear. The CDR3 extends over 14 amino acids. Deletions cut 1 base from V and 1 base from J, with 10 bases between. Germline CDR1 reads SQVTM; CDR2 reads ANQGSEA. Here the CDR3 DNA reads TGCAGCGTTGAAGTGGTGGTGGCGAACACTGAAGCTTTCTTT. It encodes CSVEVVVANTEAFF.

The gene calls are TRBV5-6 and TRBJ2-7, with D unclear. Per the germline V gene, CDR1 is SGHDT and CDR2 is YYEEEE. V shed 2 bases and J shed 7 bases, with 13 bases lying between them. The CDR3 is 13 residues long. The CDR3 is CASSFLAESEQYF. In DNA, the CDR3 is TGTGCCAGCAGCTTCCTTGCGGAGAGTGAGCAGTACTTC.

The chain has TRBV2 and TRBJ2-4; tentative D call: TRBD1 (5 bases). Germline CDR1 is SNHLY and CDR2 is FYNNEI. V lost 3 bases and J 0 bases, leaving 9 bases between the germline ends. The CDR3 extends over 15 amino acids. The CDR3: CASSETEIAKNIQYF. DNA for the CDR3: TGTGCCAGCAGTGAGACAGAGATAGCCAAAAACATTCAGTACTTC.

The chain recombines TRBV6-1 with TRBJ1-2; tentative D call: TRBD1 (6 bases). Germline CDR1 reads MNHNS; CDR2 reads SASEGT. The V gene lost 4 bases and the J gene lost 4 bases, with 10 bases spanning the gap. The CDR3 totals 13 residues. The DNA of the CDR3 is TGTGCCAGCAGTGGGCCAGGGGTCTATGGCTACACCTTC. Translated: CASSGPGVYGYTF.

The V gene is TRBV5-6, the J gene TRBJ2-1; D is perhaps TRBD2 (6 bases). This CDR3 is 16 amino acids long. Trimming cost V 3 bases and J 8 bases, with 21 bases left between them. Germline values: CDR1 SGHDT, CDR2 YYEEEE. DNA of the CDR3: TGTGCCAGCAGCTGGGCCCCGGCTAGCGATGTCGATGAGCAGTTCTTC. Translation: CASSWAPASDVDEQFF.

The chain links TRBV6-4 to TRBJ1-1; no firm D call. V lost 5 bases and J 3 bases, leaving 10 bases between the germline ends. In germline, CDR1 is MRHNA, CDR2 SNTAGT. The length of the CDR3 is 13 residues. CDR3 sequence (DNA): TGTGCCAGCAGTAAAGAAGGTCACACTGAAGCTTTCTTT. Amino acids: CASSKEGHTEAFF.